This T cell receptor (beta chain) was documented in a study of PD-1 blockade in classical Hodgkin lymphoma. Overall study context: Intravenous delivery of nivolumab at 3 mg/kg to patients occurred every 2 weeks. Whole-study results and caveats: With respect to the repertoire differences, their causes, possibly disease activity or prior therapy, remain undefined. A reduction in baseline TCR diversity was reportedly seen in newly diagnosed patients relative to healthy donors. The CD4+ diversity rise by C4D1 was clearest in complete responders.

Germline assignment: CDR1 MNHEY and CDR2 SVGAGI. The V segment lost 0 bases and the J segment 0 bases; nucleotides outside the gene matches: 5. The CDR3 contains 16 residues. With no exception, relapse followed autologous stem cell transplantation in all patients, and brentuximab vedotin exposure varied. Profiled with immunoSEQ multiplex PCR; TCRdb holds only in-frame clones, not every one. The data hold some 100,000 clones, with around 90% observed a single time. This clone turned up a few times. Antigen unknown. The specimen comprised peripheral blood mononuclear cells (PBMCs), sampled at baseline. This chain links TRBV6-5 with TRBJ2-7; TRBD1 aligns across 7 bases. The sequence came from a human donor with classical Hodgkin lymphoma. The CDR3 sequence: CASSYSDGDSSYEQYF. The CDR3 nucleotides are TGTGCCAGCAGTTACTCGGACGGGGACAGCTCCTACGAGCAGTACTTC.